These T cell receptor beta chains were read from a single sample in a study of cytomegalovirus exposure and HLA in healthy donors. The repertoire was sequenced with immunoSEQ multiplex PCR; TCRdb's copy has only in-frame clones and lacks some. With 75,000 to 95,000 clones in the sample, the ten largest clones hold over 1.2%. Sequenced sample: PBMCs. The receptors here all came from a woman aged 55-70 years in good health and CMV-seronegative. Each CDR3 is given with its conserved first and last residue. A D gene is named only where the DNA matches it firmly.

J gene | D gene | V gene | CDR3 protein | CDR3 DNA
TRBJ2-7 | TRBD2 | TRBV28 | CASSLTAGGSSYEQYF | TGTGCCAGCAGTTTAACGGCGGGCGGGAGCTCCTACGAGCAGTACTTC
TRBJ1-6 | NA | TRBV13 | CASSANNSPLHF | TGTGCCAGCAGCGCGAATAATTCACCCCTCCACTTT
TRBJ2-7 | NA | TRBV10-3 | CAISESEGAYEQYF | TGTGCCATCAGTGAGTCTGAGGGCGCCTACGAGCAGTACTTC
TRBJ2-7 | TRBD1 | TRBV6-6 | CASGGQGESIYEQYF | TGTGCCAGCGGGGGACAGGGGGAGAGTATCTACGAGCAGTACTTC
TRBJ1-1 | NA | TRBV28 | CASSLFRREAFF | TGTGCCAGCAGTTTATTTCGCAGGGAAGCTTTCTTT
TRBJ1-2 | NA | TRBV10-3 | CAISEGQGRRANYGYTF | TGTGCCATCAGTGAAGGGCAGGGAAGGAGGGCTAACTATGGCTACACCTTC
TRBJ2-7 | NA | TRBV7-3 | CASSLDMTYEQYF | TGTGCCAGCAGCTTAGACATGACCTACGAGCAGTACTTC
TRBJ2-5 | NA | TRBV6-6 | CASSYSQAETQYF | TGTGCCAGCAGTTATTCACAGGCGGAGACCCAGTACTTC
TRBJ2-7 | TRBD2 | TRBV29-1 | CSGSGGRTYEQYF | TGCAGCGGGTCGGGAGGGCGGACCTACGAGCAGTACTTC
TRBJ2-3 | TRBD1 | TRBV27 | CASSFNLQGANSGGSTDTQYF | TGTGCCAGCAGTTTCAACCTACAGGGGGCGAATAGCGGAGGGAGCACAGATACGCAGTATTTT